Each of the 12 T cell receptor beta chains below was sequenced from the same sample in a study of CD4+ T cells in melanoma. Data came from immunoSEQ multiplex PCR; TCRdb stores just in-frame clones and leaves some out. The repertoire holds 8,500 to 10,000 clones, with around 70% as singletons. The specimen sequenced was tumor tissue. These receptors originate from a human donor with melanoma.

J is TRBJ2-3 and V is TRBV11-2, with 7 nucleotides matching TRBD2. The CDR3 sequence is 15 residues long. Germline loops: CDR1 SGHAT, CDR2 FQNNGV. V lost 2 bases to trimming and J lost 2 bases; unmatched junction nucleotides: 4. CDR3 amino acids: CASSLYGTTTDTQYF. For the CDR3, the DNA is TGTGCCAGCAGCTTATACGGGACTACCACAGATACGCAGTATTTT.

The chain joins TRBV2 to TRBJ1-2; 7 bases map to TRBD1. Losses at the gene ends were 5 bases for V and 3 bases for J; bases not matched to a gene: 6. CDR3 length: 14 residues. CDR1 and CDR2 (germline): SNHLY, FYNNEI. The CDR3 spells CASSTGQLDYGYTF. In DNA form, the CDR3 reads TGTGCCAGCAGTACGGGACAGCTCGACTATGGCTACACCTTC.

The chain joins TRBV5-6 to TRBJ1-4; 9 bases line up with TRBD1. V trimming: 4 bases; J trimming: 7 bases; junction bases outside the gene matches: 8. The CDR3 sequence is 15 residues long. CDR1 is SGHDT, CDR2 YYEEEE, per germline. CDR3 DNA: TGTGCCAGCAGCCTTGTCGGGACAGGGAGTGAAAAACTGTTTTTT. This gives the protein CASSLVGTGSEKLFF.

The V call is TRBV7-8, the J call TRBJ2-7; D is tentatively TRBD1 or TRBD2 (5 bases each). The germline gives CDR1 SGHVS, CDR2 FQNEAQ. This CDR3 has 14 residues. Trimming stripped 1 base from V and 3 bases from J, with 10 bases between. The CDR3 DNA sequence: TGTGCCAGCAGCTTAGTCCTGGGGGACTACGAGCAGTACTTC. This gives the protein CASSLVLGDYEQYF. Combining the CDR3 with reference TRBV7-8 and TRBJ2-7 gives the whole variable domain GAGVSQSPRYKVAKRGQDVALRCDPISGHVSLFWYQQALGQGPEFLTYFQNEAQLDKSGLPSDRFFAERPEGSVSTLKIQRTQQEDSAVYLCASSLVLGDYEQYFGPGTRLTVT.

The chain is built from TRBV13 and TRBJ1-1; D is perhaps TRBD1 (5 bases). V lost 8 bases, J lost 1 base, and 11 bases lay in between. The length of the CDR3 is 13 residues. CDR1 is PRHDT, CDR2 FYEKMQ, per germline (reference sequence). This chain's CDR3 is CASDEDKNTEAFF. As DNA, the CDR3 is TGTGCCAGCGATGAGGACAAGAACACTGAAGCTTTCTTT.

The chain is built from TRBV30 and TRBJ2-7, with D perhaps TRBD1 (6 bases). Germline-derived CDR1 and CDR2 are GTSNPN and SVGIG (reference sequence). Trimming took 0 bases from V and 6 from J, leaving 15 bases between them. The CDR3 consists of 14 residues. CDR3 sequence reads: CAWSVGQGLSEQYF. CDR3 bases: TGTGCCTGGAGTGTAGGGCAGGGGTTATCCGAGCAGTACTTC.

The chain links TRBV19 to TRBJ2-5; tentatively, D is TRBD1 (5 bases). Trimming cost V 4 bases and J 3 bases, with 18 bases left between them. CDR1 is LNHDA, CDR2 SQIVND, per germline (reference sequence). CDR3 size: 16 residues. The CDR3 loop reads CASSKGAGIKEETQYF. For the CDR3, the DNA is TGTGCCAGTAGTAAAGGGGCAGGGATAAAGGAAGAGACCCAGTACTTC.

This clone was seen a few times. The J gene is TRBJ1-5, the V gene TRBV7-2; no clear D gene. V was trimmed by 1 base and J by 0 bases, leaving 4 bases between them. The CDR3 loop spans 14 amino acids. Looked up from germline, CDR1 is SGHTA and CDR2 is FQGNSA. The CDR3, as DNA: TGTGCCAGCAGCTTAGAGATTAGCAATCAGCCCCAGCATTTT. As protein: CASSLEISNQPQHF.

The chain links TRBV6-1 to TRBJ1-2; TRBD1 aligns across 7 bases. This CDR3 spans 14 amino acids. The V gene end was trimmed by 2 bases and the J gene end by 4 bases; junction bases not matched to a gene: 4. Germline V gives CDR1 MNHNS, CDR2 SASEGT. For the CDR3, the DNA is TGTGCCAGCAGTGAAACCGGACAGGCCTATGGCTACACCTTC. Residues: CASSETGQAYGYTF.

V is TRBV7-2 and J is TRBJ1-5; a possible D gene is TRBD1 (5 bases). Between the trimmed V and J ends, which lost 5 bases and 9 bases, there was a span of 17 bases. This CDR3 comprises 14 residues. Germline V gene lookup returns CDR1 SGHTA and CDR2 FQGNSA. The CDR3: CASSPRVGDLPQHF. CDR3 nucleotides: TGTGCCAGCAGCCCCCGGGTGGGGGACCTGCCCCAGCATTTT.

V and J are TRBV19 and TRBJ2-7, with TRBD1 matching over 8 bases. In germline, CDR1 is LNHDA, CDR2 SQIVND (reference sequence). The length of the CDR3 is 16 residues. Trimming took 7 bases from V and 0 from J; bases not matched to a gene: 11. In nucleotides, the CDR3 is TGTGCCAGTATGCCCGCGGACAGGGCGAGCTCCTACGAGCAGTACTTC. This gives the protein CASMPADRASSYEQYF.

A few counts support this clone. The chain combines TRBV6-5 with TRBJ2-5, with D perhaps matching TRBD2 (6 bases). This CDR3 has 15 amino acids. V gave up 5 bases and J gave up 5 bases, with 18 bases separating them. CDR1 is MNHEY and CDR2 is SVGAGI in the germline V gene. DNA for the CDR3: TGTGCCAGCAGTCGAGCCGGGACTGCCGGTGAGACCCAGTACTTC. It codes for CASSRAGTAGETQYF.